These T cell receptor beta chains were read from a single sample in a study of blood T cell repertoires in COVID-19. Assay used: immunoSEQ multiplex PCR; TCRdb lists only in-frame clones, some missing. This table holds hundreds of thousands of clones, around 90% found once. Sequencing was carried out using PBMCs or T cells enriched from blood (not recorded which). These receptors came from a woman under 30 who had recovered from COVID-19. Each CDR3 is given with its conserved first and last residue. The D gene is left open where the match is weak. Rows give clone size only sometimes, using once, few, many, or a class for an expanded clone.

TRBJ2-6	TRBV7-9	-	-	TGTGCCAGCAGGATAGCGGCCGGCTCTGGGGCCAACGTCCTGACTTTC	CASRIAAGSGANVLTF
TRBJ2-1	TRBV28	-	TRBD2	TGTGCCAGCACCCCCGGGACTAGCGGGAGAGCCTACAATGAGCAGTTCTTC	CASTPGTSGRAYNEQFF
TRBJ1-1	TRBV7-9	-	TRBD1	TGTGCCAGCAGCTCCCCCACAGGGGGAGCTTTCTTT	CASSSPTGGAFF
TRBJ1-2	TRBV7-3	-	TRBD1	TGTGCCAGCAGCGAAGGTGGACAGGGCGGAGATGGCTACACCTTC	CASSEGGQGGDGYTF
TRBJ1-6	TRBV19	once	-	TGTGCCAGTAGTATCAAGAGGGGAGGCGGGAGCGATTCACCCCTCCACTTT	CASSIKRGGGSDSPLHF
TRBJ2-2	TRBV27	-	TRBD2	TGTGCCAGCAGTTTATTGCCGGGACTAGCGGCGGGGAAGGCCGGGGAGCTGTTTTTT	CASSLLPGLAAGKAGELFF
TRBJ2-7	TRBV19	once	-	TGTGCCAGTACCGCCGGGAGAGGGTACGAGCAGTACTTC	CASTAGRGYEQYF
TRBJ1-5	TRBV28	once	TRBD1	TGTGCCAGCAGTTGGGGGACAGGGATTCCCCTAATCAATCAGCCCCAGCATTTT	CASSWGTGIPLINQPQHF
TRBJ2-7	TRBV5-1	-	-	TGCGCCAGCAGCTTGGCCAGCGGGCACGAGCAGTACTTC	CASSLASGHEQYF
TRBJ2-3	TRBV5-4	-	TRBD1	TGTGCCAGCAGCCGAGGTTACGGGACAGGCACAGATACGCAGTATTTT	CASSRGYGTGTDTQYF
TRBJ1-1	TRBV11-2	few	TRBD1	TGTGCCAGCAGCTCCAGACAGGGGCGAACTGAAGCTTTCTTT	CASSSRQGRTEAFF
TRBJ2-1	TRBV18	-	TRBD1	TGTGCCAGCTCACCACTGGCAGGGGGCAGCAGGGATGAGCAGTTCTTC	CASSPLAGGSRDEQFF
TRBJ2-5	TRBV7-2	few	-	TGTGCCAGCAGCTTCGAACCTACCCGTACCCAGTACTTC	CASSFEPTRTQYF
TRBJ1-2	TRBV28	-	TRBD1	TGTGCCAGCAGTTTATTATTGTACGCGGGGACAGGGGATGGCTACACCTTC	CASSLLLYAGTGDGYTF
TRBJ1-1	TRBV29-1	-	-	TGCAGCGCCAAAAGGGGGACGCAGTGGACTGAAGCTTTCTTT	CSAKRGTQWTEAFF
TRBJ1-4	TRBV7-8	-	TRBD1	TGTGCCAGCAGCTTATGGACAGGGGGTAATGAAAAACTGTTTTTT	CASSLWTGGNEKLFF
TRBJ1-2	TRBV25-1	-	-	TGTGCCAGCAGTGAGGGTAGCCTAGCTAACTATGGCTACACCTTC	CASSEGSLANYGYTF